A single sample is the source of the 9 T cell receptor beta chains below, sequenced in a study of shared clonotypes between healthy human individuals. Data came from immunoSEQ multiplex PCR; TCRdb stores just in-frame clones and leaves some out. The sample has 2,500,000 or so clones; around 93% are singletons. The sample consisted of naive CD4+ T cells from PBMCs. Regarding subset: CD45RA+ positively selected. Source of these receptors: a man aged 18 to 30 in good health. Some clones in this sample may be carry-over from other donors' samples.

The chain is built from TRBV7-3 and TRBJ2-1, with a tentative D call TRBD1 (5 bases). Deletions cut 2 bases from V and 15 bases from J, with 14 bases between. In germline, CDR1 is SGHTA, CDR2 FQGTGA. The CDR3 is 12 residues long. CDR3 nucleotide sequence: TGTGCCAGCAGCTTATCGTCAGGGTATCTGTTCTTC. Translation gives CASSLSSGYLFF.

This chain links TRBV30 with TRBJ2-5; D gene ambiguous. Looked up from germline, CDR1 is GTSNPN and CDR2 is SVGIG (reference sequence). The CDR3 consists of 13 residues. V was cut by 4 bases and J by 5 bases, with 14 bases left in between. CDR3 DNA: TGTGCCTGGACAGGTATAGGGAAGGAGACCCAGTACTTC. Its translation: CAWTGIGKETQYF.

The rearrangement uses TRBV19 and TRBJ2-7; D is possibly TRBD2 (5 bases). Per germline, CDR1 LNHDA and CDR2 SQIVND (reference sequence). The CDR3 runs 15 residues. V was clipped by 3 bases and J by 4 bases, with 16 bases between them. The CDR3 nucleotides read TGTGCCAGTAGTATTCGGCTAGGGAGTGGTTACGAGCAGTACTTC. Translated, it gives CASSIRLGSGYEQYF.

About this clone itself: Other DNA variants within this sample encode the same CDR3. The J gene is TRBJ1-4, the V gene TRBV6-5, with D uncertain. The CDR3 contains 14 residues. V lost 0 bases, J lost 5 bases, and 7 bases lay in between. CDR1 and CDR2 (germline): MNHEY, SVGAGI. As DNA, the CDR3 is TGTGCCAGCAGTTACTCGGGTACAAATGAAAAACTGTTTTTT. Its translation: CASSYSGTNEKLFF.

This clone was seen just once. The chain recombines TRBV2 with TRBJ2-7; D remains unclear. Germline lookup yields CDR1 SNHLY and CDR2 FYNNEI. The CDR3 is 13 residues long. The germline V and J ends were trimmed by 6 bases and 3 bases, with 12 bases remaining between them. CDR3 in amino acids: CASRDAGIYEQYF. CDR3 DNA: TGTGCCAGCAGGGACGCAGGAATCTACGAGCAGTACTTC.

The V and J genes are TRBV7-2 and TRBJ2-1; weak D call: TRBD1 (5 bases). Germline-derived CDR1 and CDR2 are SGHTA and FQGNSA. V was clipped by 5 bases and J by 5 bases, with 19 bases between them. The CDR3 has 16 residues. In nucleotides, the CDR3 is TGTGCCAGCAGCCGGACACCCCTCTCGGTTAACAATGAGCAGTTCTTC. Protein sequence: CASSRTPLSVNNEQFF.

V and J are TRBV5-1 and TRBJ2-3; D is undetermined. This CDR3 has 14 amino acids. Trimming shortened V by 4 bases and J by 4 bases, and 13 bases separated the two germline ends. Germline loops: CDR1 SGHRS, CDR2 YFSETQ. CDR3 sequence (DNA): TGCGCCAGCAGCCCCGACCCGATAGCAGATACGCAGTATTTT. Its translation: CASSPDPIADTQYF.

The chain links TRBV2 to TRBJ2-1, with no clear D. The CDR3 is 14 residues long. Germline V gene data show CDR1 as SNHLY and CDR2 as FYNNEI. Trimming left V 6 bases short and J 6 bases short, with 15 bases between. This CDR3 is CASRESAAGNEQFF. The CDR3 coding sequence is TGTGCCAGCAGGGAGAGTGCTGCCGGCAATGAGCAGTTCTTC.

The chain recombines TRBV5-6 with TRBJ1-2; D gene ambiguous. Germline assignment: CDR1 SGHDT and CDR2 YYEEEE. The CDR3 length is 14 residues. V was clipped by 0 bases and J by 0 bases, with 6 bases between them. The CDR3: CASSLDSTNYGYTF. The CDR3 DNA sequence: TGTGCCAGCAGCTTGGACAGCACTAACTATGGCTACACCTTC.